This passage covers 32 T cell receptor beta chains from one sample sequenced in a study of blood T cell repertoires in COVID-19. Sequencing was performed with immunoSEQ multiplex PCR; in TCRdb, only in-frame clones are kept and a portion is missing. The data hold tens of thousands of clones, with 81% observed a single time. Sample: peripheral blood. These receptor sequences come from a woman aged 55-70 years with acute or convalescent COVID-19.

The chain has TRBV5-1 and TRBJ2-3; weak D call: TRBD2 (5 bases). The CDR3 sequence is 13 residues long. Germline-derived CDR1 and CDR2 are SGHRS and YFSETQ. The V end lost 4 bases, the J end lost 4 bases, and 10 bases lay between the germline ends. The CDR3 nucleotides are TGCGCCAGCAGCGGAGGAGGTTCAGATACGCAGTATTTT. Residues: CASSGGGSDTQYF.

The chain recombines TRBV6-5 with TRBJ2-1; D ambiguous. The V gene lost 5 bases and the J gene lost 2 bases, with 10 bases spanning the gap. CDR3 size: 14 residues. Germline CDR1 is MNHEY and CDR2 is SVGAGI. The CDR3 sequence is CASSPRDTYNEQFF. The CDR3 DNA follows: TGTGCCAGCAGTCCCCGCGACACCTACAATGAGCAGTTCTTC.

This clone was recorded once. This CDR3 reads CASSLAGAKNIQYF. CDR3 nucleotide sequence: TGTGCCAGCAGCTTAGCGGGGGCCAAAAACATTCAGTACTTC. This chain links TRBV11-2 with TRBJ2-4; D is possibly TRBD2 (5 bases). V gave up 1 base and J gave up 1 base, with 5 bases separating them. The CDR3 covers 14 residues. CDR1 is SGHAT and CDR2 is FQNNGV in the germline V gene.

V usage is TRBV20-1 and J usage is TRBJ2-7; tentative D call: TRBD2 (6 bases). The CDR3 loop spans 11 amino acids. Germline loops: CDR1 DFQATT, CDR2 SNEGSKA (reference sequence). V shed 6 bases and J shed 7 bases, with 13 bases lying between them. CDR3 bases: TGCAGTGCGTGGACTATGAGTGAGCAGTACTTC. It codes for CSAWTMSEQYF.

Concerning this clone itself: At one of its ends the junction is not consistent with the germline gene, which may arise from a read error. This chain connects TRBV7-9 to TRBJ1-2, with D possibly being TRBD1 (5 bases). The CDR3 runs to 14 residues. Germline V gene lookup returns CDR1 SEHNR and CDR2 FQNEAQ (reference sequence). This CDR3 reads CASSGGLQAYGFTF. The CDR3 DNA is TGTGCCAGCAGCGGGGGACTCCAGGCCTATGGCTTCACCTTC.

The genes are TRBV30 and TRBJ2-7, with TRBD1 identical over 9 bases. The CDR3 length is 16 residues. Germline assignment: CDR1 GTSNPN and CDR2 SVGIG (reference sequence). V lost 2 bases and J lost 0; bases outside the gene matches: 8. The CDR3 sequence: CAWSQFGGQGSYEQYF. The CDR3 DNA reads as TGTGCCTGGAGTCAATTTGGGGGACAGGGCTCCTACGAGCAGTACTTC.

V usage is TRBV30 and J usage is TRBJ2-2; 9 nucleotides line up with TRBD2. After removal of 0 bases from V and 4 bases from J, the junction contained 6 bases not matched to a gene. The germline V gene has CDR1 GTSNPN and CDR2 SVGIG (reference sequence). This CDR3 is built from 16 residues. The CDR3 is CAWSVLKLAGTGELFF. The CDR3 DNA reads TGTGCCTGGAGTGTACTTAAACTAGCGGGCACCGGGGAGCTGTTTTTT.

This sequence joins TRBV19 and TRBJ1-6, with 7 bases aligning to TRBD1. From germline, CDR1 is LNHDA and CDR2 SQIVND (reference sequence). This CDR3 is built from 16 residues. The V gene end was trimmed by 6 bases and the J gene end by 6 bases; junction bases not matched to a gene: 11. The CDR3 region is CASSLAWGTANSPLHF. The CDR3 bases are TGTGCCAGTAGCCTAGCCTGGGGGACAGCTAATTCACCCCTCCACTTT.

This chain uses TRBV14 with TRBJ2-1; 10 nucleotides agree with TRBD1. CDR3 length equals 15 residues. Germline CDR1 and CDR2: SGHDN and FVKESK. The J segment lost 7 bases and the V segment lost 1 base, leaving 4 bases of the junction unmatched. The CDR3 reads CASSQAGTGVNEQFF. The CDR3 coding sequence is TGTGCCAGCAGCCAAGCCGGGACAGGGGTGAATGAGCAGTTCTTC.

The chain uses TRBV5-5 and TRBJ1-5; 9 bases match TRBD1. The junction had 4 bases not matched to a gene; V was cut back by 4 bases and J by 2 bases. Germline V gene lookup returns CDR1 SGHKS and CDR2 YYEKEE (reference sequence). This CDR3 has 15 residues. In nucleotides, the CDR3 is TGTGCCAGCAGCACGACAGGGGGACGCAATCAGCCCCAGCATTTT. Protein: CASSTTGGRNQPQHF.

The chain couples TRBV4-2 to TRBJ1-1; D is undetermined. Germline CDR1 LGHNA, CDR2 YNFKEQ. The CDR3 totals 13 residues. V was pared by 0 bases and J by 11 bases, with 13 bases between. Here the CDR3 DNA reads TGTGCCAGCAGCCAAGATTTTATTCGGTCGGCTTTCTTT. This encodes CASSQDFIRSAFF.

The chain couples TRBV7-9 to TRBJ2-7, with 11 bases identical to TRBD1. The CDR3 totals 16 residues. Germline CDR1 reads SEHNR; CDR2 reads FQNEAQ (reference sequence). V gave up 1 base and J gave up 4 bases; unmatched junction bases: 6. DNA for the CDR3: TGTGCCAGCAGCTTAGGGGCGGGACAGGGGGTATACGAGCAGTACTTC. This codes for CASSLGAGQGVYEQYF.

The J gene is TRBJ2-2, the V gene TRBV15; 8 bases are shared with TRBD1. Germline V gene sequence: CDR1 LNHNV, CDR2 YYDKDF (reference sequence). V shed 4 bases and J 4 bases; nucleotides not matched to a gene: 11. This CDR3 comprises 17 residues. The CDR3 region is CATSKGQVLRVTGELFF. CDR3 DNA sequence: TGTGCCACCAGCAAGGGACAGGTCCTCCGAGTCACCGGGGAGCTGTTTTTT.

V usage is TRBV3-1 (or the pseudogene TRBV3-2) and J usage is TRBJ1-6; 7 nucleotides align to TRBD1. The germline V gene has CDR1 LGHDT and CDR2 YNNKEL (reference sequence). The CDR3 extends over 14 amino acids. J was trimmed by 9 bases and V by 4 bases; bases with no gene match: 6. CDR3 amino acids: CASSPDRDISPLHF. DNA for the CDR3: TGTGCCAGCAGCCCCGACAGGGATATTTCACCCCTCCACTTT.

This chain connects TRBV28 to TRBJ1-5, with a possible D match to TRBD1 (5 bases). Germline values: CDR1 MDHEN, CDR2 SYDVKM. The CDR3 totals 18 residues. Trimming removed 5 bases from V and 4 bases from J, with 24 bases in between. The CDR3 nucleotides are TGTGCCAGCAGTCCCGGGGGGGTCTCGTTGGGCGTTAATCAGCCCCAGCATTTT. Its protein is CASSPGGVSLGVNQPQHF.

CDR3 DNA sequence: TGTGCCAGCAGCGCGGGGCCCCAGACCAATGAGCAGTTCTTC. The encoded protein is CASSAGPQTNEQFF. The chain is built from TRBV3-1 (or the pseudogene TRBV3-2) and TRBJ2-1; D perhaps matches TRBD2 (6 bases). The V end was cut by 5 bases, the J end by 6 bases, with 14 bases between. The length of the CDR3 is 14 residues. The germline gives CDR1 LGHDT, CDR2 YNNKEL (reference sequence).

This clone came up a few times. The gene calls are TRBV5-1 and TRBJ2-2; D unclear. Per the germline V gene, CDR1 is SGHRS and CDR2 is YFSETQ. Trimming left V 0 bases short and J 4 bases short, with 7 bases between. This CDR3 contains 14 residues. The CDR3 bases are TGCGCCAGCAGCTTGGAACCCAGCACCGGGGAGCTGTTTTTT. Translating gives CASSLEPSTGELFF.

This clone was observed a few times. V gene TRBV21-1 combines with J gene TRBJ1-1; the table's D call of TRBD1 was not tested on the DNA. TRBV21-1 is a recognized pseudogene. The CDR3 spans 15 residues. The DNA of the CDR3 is TGTGCCAGCAGCGTCCGGGACAGGAGGAACACTGAAGCTTTCTTT. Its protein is CASSVRDRRNTEAFF.

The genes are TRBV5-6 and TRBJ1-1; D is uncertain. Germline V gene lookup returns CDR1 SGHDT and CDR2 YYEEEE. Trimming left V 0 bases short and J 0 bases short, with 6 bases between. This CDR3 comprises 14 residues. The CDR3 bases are TGTGCCAGCAGCTTGGGGGCGTTGAACACTGAAGCTTTCTTT. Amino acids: CASSLGALNTEAFF.

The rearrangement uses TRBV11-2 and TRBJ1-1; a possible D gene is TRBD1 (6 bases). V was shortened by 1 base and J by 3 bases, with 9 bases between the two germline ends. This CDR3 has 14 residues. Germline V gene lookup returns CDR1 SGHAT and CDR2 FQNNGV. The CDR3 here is CASSLGQVYTEAFF. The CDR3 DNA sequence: TGTGCCAGCAGCTTAGGACAGGTCTACACTGAAGCTTTCTTT.

CDR3 coding DNA: TGTGCCAGCAGCCCCCGAGGGGGACAGGGCGTCTGGGAGACCCAGTACTTC. Residues: CASSPRGGQGVWETQYF. This chain links TRBV9 with TRBJ2-5; 9 positions agree with TRBD1. The CDR3 sequence is 17 residues long. The trim removed 4 bases at V and 5 bases at J, leaving 15 bases unmatched. Per the germline V gene, CDR1 is SGDLS and CDR2 is YYNGEE. The whole variable domain, remainder taken from reference TRBV9 and TRBJ2-5, is DSGVTQTPKHLITATGQRVTLRCSPRSGDLSVYWYQQSLDQGLQFLIQYYNGEERAKGNILERFSAQQFPDLHSELNLSSLELGDSALYFCASSPRGGQGVWETQYFGPGTRLLVL.

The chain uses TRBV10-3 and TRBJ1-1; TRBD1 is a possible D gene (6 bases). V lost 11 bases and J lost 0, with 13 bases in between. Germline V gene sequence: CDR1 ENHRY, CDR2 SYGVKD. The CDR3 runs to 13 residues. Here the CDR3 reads CAASGTMNTEAFF. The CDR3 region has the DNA TGTGCCGCTTCCGGGACAATGAACACTGAAGCTTTCTTT.

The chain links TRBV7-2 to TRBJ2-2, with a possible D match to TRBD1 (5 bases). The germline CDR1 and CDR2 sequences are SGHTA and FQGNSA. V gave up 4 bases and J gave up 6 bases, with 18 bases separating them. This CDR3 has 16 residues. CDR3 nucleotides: TGTGCCAGCAGCTCCCTCCAACTCCCGACAGCCGGGGAGCTGTTTTTT. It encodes CASSSLQLPTAGELFF.

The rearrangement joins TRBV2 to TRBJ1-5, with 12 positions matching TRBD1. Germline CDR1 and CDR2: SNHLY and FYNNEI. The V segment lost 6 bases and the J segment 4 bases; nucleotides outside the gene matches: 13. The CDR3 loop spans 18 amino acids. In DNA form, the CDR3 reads TGTGCCAGCAGGGCGCCGGGACAGGGGGCGTTTAGAAATCAGCCCCAGCATTTT. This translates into CASRAPGQGAFRNQPQHF.

The CDR3: CASSFRQGITGELFF. CDR3 nucleotide sequence: TGTGCCAGCAGCTTTAGACAGGGGATTACCGGGGAGCTGTTTTTT. The chain links TRBV3-1 (or the pseudogene TRBV3-2) to TRBJ2-2, with TRBD1 matching over 8 bases. Looked up from germline, CDR1 is LGHDT and CDR2 is YNNKEL (reference sequence). V shed 5 bases, J shed 5 bases, and the junction held 7 bases outside the gene matches. The CDR3 has 15 amino acids.

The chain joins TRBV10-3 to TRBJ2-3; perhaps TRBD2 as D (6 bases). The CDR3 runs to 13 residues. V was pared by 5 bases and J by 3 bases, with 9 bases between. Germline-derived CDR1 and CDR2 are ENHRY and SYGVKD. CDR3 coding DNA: TGTGCCATCAGTACTAGCTTGACAGATACGCAGTATTTT. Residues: CAISTSLTDTQYF.

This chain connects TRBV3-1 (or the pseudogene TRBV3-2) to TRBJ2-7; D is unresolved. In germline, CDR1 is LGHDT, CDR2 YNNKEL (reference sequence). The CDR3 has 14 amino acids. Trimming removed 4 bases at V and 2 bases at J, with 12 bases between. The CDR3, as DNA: TGTGCCAGCAGCCCAATGAGGATTCCCTACGAGCAGTACTTC. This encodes CASSPMRIPYEQYF.

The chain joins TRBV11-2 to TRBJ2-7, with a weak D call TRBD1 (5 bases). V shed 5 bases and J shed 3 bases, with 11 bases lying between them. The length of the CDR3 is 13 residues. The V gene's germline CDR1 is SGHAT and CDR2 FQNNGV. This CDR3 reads CASSPGSYYEQYF. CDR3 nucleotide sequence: TGTGCCAGCAGCCCAGGGTCTTACTACGAGCAGTACTTC.

In DNA form, the CDR3 reads TGTGCCAGCAGTTTTGACAGGGAAGAGACCCAGTACTTC. Protein: CASSFDREETQYF. The rearrangement joins TRBV27 to TRBJ2-5; TRBD1 aligns across 7 bases. The CDR3 is 13 residues long. Unmatched junction bases numbered 1, after V lost 3 bases and J lost 3 bases. CDR1 and CDR2 from the germline V gene are MNHEY and SMNVEV (reference sequence).

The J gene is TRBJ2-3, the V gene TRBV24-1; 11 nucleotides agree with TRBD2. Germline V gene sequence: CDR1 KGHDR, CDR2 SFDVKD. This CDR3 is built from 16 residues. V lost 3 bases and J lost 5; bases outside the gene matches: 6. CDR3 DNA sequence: TGTGCCACCAGTGATACGACTAGCGGGATGGGAGATACGCAGTATTTT. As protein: CATSDTTSGMGDTQYF.

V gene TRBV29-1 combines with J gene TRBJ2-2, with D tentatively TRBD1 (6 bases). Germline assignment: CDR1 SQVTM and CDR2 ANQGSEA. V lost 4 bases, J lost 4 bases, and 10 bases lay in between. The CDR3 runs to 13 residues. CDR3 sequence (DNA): TGCAGCGTTGTGGGGGCAGTCACCGGGGAGCTGTTTTTT. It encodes CSVVGAVTGELFF.

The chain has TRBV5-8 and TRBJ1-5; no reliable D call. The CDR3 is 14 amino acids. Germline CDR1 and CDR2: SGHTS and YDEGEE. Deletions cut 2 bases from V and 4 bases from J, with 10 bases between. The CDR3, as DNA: TGTGCCAGCAGCTTCCGATCGAGGAATCAGCCCCAGCATTTT. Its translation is CASSFRSRNQPQHF.